One sample yielded the 27 T cell receptor beta chains listed below, sequenced in a study of T cell repertoires in cytomegalovirus infection. TCRdb independently ran MiXCR on the reads; one entry per CDR3 protein. This sample has some 600,000 distinct CDR3 sequences, with more than 20% found just once. Sequenced input: CD8+ T cells from PBMCs. The receptor set was obtained from a human donor in good health (CMV status not recorded). Some clones in this sample may be carry-over from other donors' samples.

This clonotype showed up just a few times. This chain joins TRBV12-3 or TRBV12-4 and TRBJ2-5; 8 nucleotides match TRBD2. This CDR3 spans 16 amino acids. The V and J ends lost 6 bases and 5 bases, in that order; junction bases with no gene match: 14. This CDR3 reads CASSPGVAGFLETQYF. The CDR3 DNA sequence: TGTGCCAGCAGCCCGGGGGTAGCGGGGTTCCTTGAGACCCAGTACTTC.

Regarding this clonotype: Given a much more abundant clone one base away, this may be a read error. This sequence joins TRBV12-3 or TRBV12-4 and TRBJ1-5, with TRBD1 matching over 7 bases. This CDR3 has 14 amino acids. J lost 3 bases, V lost 6 bases, and 5 bases had no gene match. Written as DNA, the CDR3 is TGTGCCAGCAGCCAGGGACAGACCAATCAGCCCCAGCATTTT. Translating it yields CASSQGQTNQPQHF.

This clonotype came up many times. The rearrangement uses TRBV7-9 and TRBJ2-5, with TRBD2 matching over 8 bases. This CDR3 spans 16 amino acids. Germline CDR1 SEHNR, CDR2 FQNEAQ (reference sequence). J gave up 2 bases and V 0 bases, and 5 bases lay outside the gene matches. The CDR3, as DNA: TGTGCCAGCAGCTTAGCGCGCCAGCGGGGGCAAGAGACCCAGTACTTC. Translation gives CASSLARQRGQETQYF.

This clonotype was observed at least ten times. The genes are TRBV10-3 and TRBJ2-4; D is unresolved. The V gene lost 0 bases and the J gene lost 1 base, with 4 bases spanning the gap. Germline CDR1 ENHRY, CDR2 SYGVKD. The CDR3 totals 14 residues. The CDR3 DNA reads TGTGCCATCAGTGAGTCGAGCGCCAAAAACATTCAGTACTTC. As protein: CAISESSAKNIQYF.

The chain recombines TRBV6-5 with TRBJ1-3; D is uncertain. V dropped 5 bases and J dropped 0 bases, with 14 bases sitting between them. In germline, CDR1 is MNHEY, CDR2 SVGAGI. This CDR3 has 16 amino acids. CDR3 region: CASSTRSPPSGNTIYF. In nucleotides, the CDR3 is TGTGCCAGCAGTACTCGGAGCCCTCCCTCTGGAAACACCATATATTTT.

In its sample, this clonotype was seen a few times. The rearrangement uses TRBV6-6 and TRBJ1-3, with D uncertain. Germline V gene sequence: CDR1 MNHNY, CDR2 SVGAGI (reference sequence). V lost 2 bases, J lost 0 bases, and 11 bases lay in between. This CDR3 has 16 residues. The CDR3 nucleotides are TGTGCCAGCAGTTACATCGCAGGCGTCTCTGGAAACACCATATATTTT. Protein: CASSYIAGVSGNTIYF.

This chain connects TRBV19 to TRBJ2-2; D uncertain. Germline V gene sequence: CDR1 LNHDA, CDR2 SQIVND (reference sequence). V dropped 3 bases and J dropped 0 bases, with 5 bases sitting between them. The CDR3 is 14 amino acids. The CDR3 spells CASSILTNTGELFF. The CDR3 DNA reads as TGTGCCAGTAGTATTCTCACGAACACCGGGGAGCTGTTTTTT.

This clonotype came up many times. No DNA is shown, since the ends of the CDR3 on it are uncertain; the CDR3 is the one TCRdb lists. The chain has TRBV28 and TRBJ2-2. The germline gives CDR1 MDHEN, CDR2 SYDVKM. Counting both end residues, the CDR3 totals 12 amino acids. The CDR3 is CASSFGAGELFF.

This clonotype appeared many times. The V call is TRBV7-8, the J call TRBJ1-1; no clear D gene. Germline V gene lookup returns CDR1 SGHVS and CDR2 FQNEAQ. V gave up 5 bases and J gave up 3 bases, with 13 bases separating them. The CDR3 runs 14 residues. Written as DNA, the CDR3 is TGTGCCAGCAGCCCTGAAGCCCTTGACACTGAAGCTTTCTTT. Translating it yields CASSPEALDTEAFF.

The V gene is TRBV4-1, the J gene TRBJ1-2; D is unclear. Trimming took 1 base from V and 7 from J, leaving 16 bases between them. CDR1 and CDR2 (germline): MGHRA, YSYEKL. This CDR3 has 15 amino acids. CDR3 coding DNA: TGCGCCAGCAGCCAAGTTGCTGCGAACGCCGGTGGCTACACCTTC. It yields the protein CASSQVAANAGGYTF.

Concerning this clonotype: A read error may explain this, as a much larger clone is one base away. The rearrangement links TRBV7-2 to TRBJ2-3; D is perhaps TRBD2 (6 bases). CDR3 length: 14 residues. Germline CDR1 SGHTA, CDR2 FQGNSA. The CDR3 sequence is CVSSHIAVTDTQYF. CDR3 in DNA: TGTGTCAGCAGCCACATAGCGGTTACAGATACGCAGTATTTT.

This clonotype was detected ten times or more. J is TRBJ2-2 and V is TRBV7-2; TRBD2 agrees at 8 bases. The CDR3 loop spans 16 amino acids. V shed 5 bases and J 4 bases; nucleotides not matched to a gene: 9. Germline V gene lookup returns CDR1 SGHTA and CDR2 FQGNSA. CDR3 nucleotides: TGTGCCAGCAGCCCGGGACTAGGAAAGGGCACCGGGGAGCTGTTTTTT. Residues: CASSPGLGKGTGELFF.

This clonotype was counted a few times. The chain uses TRBV7-9 and TRBJ2-5, with D tentatively TRBD1 or TRBD2 (5 bases each). Between the trimmed V and J ends, which lost 6 bases and 0 bases, there was a span of 8 bases. The CDR3 extends over 13 amino acids. CDR1 is SEHNR, CDR2 FQNEAQ, per germline (reference sequence). In nucleotides, the CDR3 is TGTGCCAGCAGAGGGGACCACCAAGAGACCCAGTACTTC. This translates into CASRGDHQETQYF. The whole variable domain, filled in from reference TRBV7-9 and TRBJ2-5, reads DTGVSQNPRHKITKRGQNVTFRCDPISEHNRLYWYRQTLGQGPEFLTYFQNEAQLEKSRLLSDRFSAERPKGSFSTLEIQRTEQGDSAMYLCASRGDHQETQYFGPGTRLLVL.

This clonotype has more than one count but fewer than ten. The chain employs TRBV6-2 or TRBV6-3 and TRBJ1-1; maybe TRBD1 (5 bases). V lost 6 bases to trimming and J lost 7 bases, with 24 bases between them. This CDR3 contains 16 residues. Germline V CDR1 and CDR2: MNHEY, SVGEGT. The CDR3, as DNA: TGTGCCAGCAGCCGGGACCCGCAGAACCAACAGAGTGAAGCTTTCTTT. Amino acid sequence: CASSRDPQNQQSEAFF.

A few counts support this clonotype. As DNA, the CDR3 is TGCGCCAGCAGTGGACAGGGGCAGACCCAGTACTTC. Translated, it gives CASSGQGQTQYF. The rearrangement links TRBV4-1 to TRBJ2-5; 9 nucleotides agree with TRBD1. Germline-derived CDR1 and CDR2 are MGHRA and YSYEKL. This CDR3 region has 12 residues. The V segment lost 6 bases and the J segment 6 bases; nucleotides outside the gene matches: 2.

This clonotype was observed a few times. The chain recombines TRBV13 with TRBJ1-1; TRBD1 agrees at 9 bases. This CDR3 has 12 amino acids. CDR1 and CDR2 from the germline V gene are PRHDT and FYEKMQ (reference sequence). V was clipped by 10 bases and J by 4 bases; unmatched bases: 4. CDR3 nucleotide sequence: TGTGCCACCCGGGACAGGGCCACTGAAGCTTTCTTT. This gives the protein CATRDRATEAFF.

This clonotype was observed many times. V and J are TRBV9 and TRBJ1-1; a weak D match, TRBD1 (5 bases). The length of the CDR3 is 13 residues. Germline V CDR1 and CDR2: SGDLS, YYNGEE. V was clipped by 0 bases and J by 4 bases, with 7 bases between them. In nucleotides, the CDR3 is TGTGCCAGCAGCGTAGGACAGTCCACTGAAGCTTTCTTT. Protein sequence: CASSVGQSTEAFF.

This clonotype was observed a few times. The chain links TRBV6-2 or TRBV6-3 to TRBJ2-7, with 9 bases fitting TRBD1. Germline V gives CDR1 MNHEY, CDR2 SVGEGT. With V trimmed by 0 bases and J by 2 bases, 2 bases remained unmatched. This CDR3 comprises 15 residues. CDR3 amino acids: CASSYSRQGAYEQYV. DNA for the CDR3: TGTGCCAGCAGTTACTCGAGACAGGGGGCCTACGAGCAGTACGTC.

This clonotype was recorded only once. The chain recombines TRBV24-1 with TRBJ2-5, with 8 positions matching TRBD2. Germline V gives CDR1 KGHDR, CDR2 SFDVKD. The V gene end was trimmed by 5 bases and the J gene end by 5 bases; junction bases not matched to a gene: 21. The CDR3 consists of 19 residues. CDR3 loop: CATSASGPSGPPGGETQYF. The CDR3 DNA follows: TGTGCCACCAGTGCTAGCGGTCCTAGCGGGCCACCAGGCGGGGAGACCCAGTACTTC.

This clonotype appeared many times. The chain has TRBV28 and TRBJ2-7, with 7 bases that match TRBD1. This CDR3 is built from 17 residues. CDR1 is MDHEN, CDR2 SYDVKM, per germline. Trimming cost V 7 bases and J 2 bases; bases outside gene matches: 17. The CDR3 loop reads CASTPLPTGMLAYEQYV. For the CDR3, the DNA is TGTGCCAGCACCCCCCTCCCGACAGGGATGTTAGCCTACGAGCAGTACGTC.

This clonotype was observed many times. CDR3 sequence: CAISESGFAPDTQYF. The CDR3 DNA sequence: TGTGCCATCAGTGAGTCAGGGTTTGCCCCAGATACGCAGTATTTT. V is TRBV10-3 and J is TRBJ2-3, with D unclear. The CDR3 is 15 amino acids. V was shortened by 0 bases and J by 4 bases, with 11 bases between the two germline ends. Germline V gene sequence: CDR1 ENHRY, CDR2 SYGVKD.

The chain has TRBV5-8 and TRBJ2-2, with D possibly TRBD2 on 5 matching bases. The CDR3 runs 11 residues. V was trimmed by 9 bases and J by 6 bases, leaving 9 bases between them. Germline V CDR1 and CDR2: SGHTS, YDEGEE. CDR3 bases: TGTGCCAATAGGAGGCCCGGGGAGCTGTTTTTT. This encodes CANRRPGELFF.

The sample holds a few counts of this clonotype. This chain joins TRBV12-5 and TRBJ2-1, with D perhaps matching TRBD2 (6 bases). This CDR3 has 17 residues. The V end lost 4 bases, the J end lost 9 bases, and 25 bases lay between the germline ends. Germline CDR1 is LGHNT and CDR2 is FRNRAP. The CDR3 spells CASGSSPGEMYVGEQFF. CDR3 nucleotides: TGTGCTAGTGGTTCCTCACCGGGGGAGATGTATGTAGGTGAGCAGTTCTTC.

The V gene is TRBV5-1, the J gene TRBJ1-2; D is undetermined. Trimming removed 4 bases at V and 0 bases at J, with 19 bases between. From germline, CDR1 is SGHRS and CDR2 YFSETQ. CDR3 length: 17 residues. DNA for the CDR3: TGCGCCAGCAGCCTGGTCCCCTACACAGATACTAACTATGGCTACACCTTC. Protein product: CASSLVPYTDTNYGYTF.

This clonotype was observed a handful of times. J is TRBJ2-1 and V is TRBV27; a weak D match, TRBD1 (6 bases). CDR1 and CDR2 from the germline V gene are MNHEY and SMNVEV (reference sequence). Trimming removed 2 bases at V and 9 bases at J, with 14 bases between. The CDR3 has 14 residues. CDR3 amino acids: CASSLMSLQGEQFF. The CDR3 DNA reads as TGTGCCAGCAGTTTAATGTCCTTACAGGGTGAGCAGTTCTTC.

This chain uses TRBV28 with TRBJ2-7, with D perhaps matching TRBD1 or TRBD2 (5 bases each). V lost 6 bases and J 0 bases, leaving 18 bases between the germline ends. The CDR3 has 16 amino acids. Germline CDR1 is MDHEN and CDR2 is SYDVKM. As DNA, the CDR3 is TGTGCCAGCAGCTCGAAGAGGGGTCTGGTCTCCTACGAGCAGTACGTC. It yields the protein CASSSKRGLVSYEQYV.

This clonotype came up many times. This CDR3 is CASSFFLGRGRGMNTEAFF. Here the CDR3 DNA reads TGTGCCAGCAGCTTCTTCCTTGGCAGAGGTAGGGGCATGAACACTGAAGCTTTCTTT. The chain combines TRBV12-3 or TRBV12-4 with TRBJ1-1; tentatively, D is TRBD1 (5 bases). This CDR3 comprises 19 residues. Deletions cut 6 bases from V and 0 bases from J, with 26 bases between.